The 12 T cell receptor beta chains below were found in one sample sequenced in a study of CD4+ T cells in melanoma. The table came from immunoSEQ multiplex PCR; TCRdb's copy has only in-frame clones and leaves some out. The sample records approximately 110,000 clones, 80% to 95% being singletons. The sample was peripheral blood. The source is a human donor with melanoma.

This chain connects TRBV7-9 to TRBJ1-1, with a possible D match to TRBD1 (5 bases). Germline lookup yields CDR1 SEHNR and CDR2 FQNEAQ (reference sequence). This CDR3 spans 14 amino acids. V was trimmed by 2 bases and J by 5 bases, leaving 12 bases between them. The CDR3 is CASSLWGGETEAFF. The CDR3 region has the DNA TGTGCCAGCAGCTTATGGGGGGGTGAGACTGAAGCTTTCTTT.

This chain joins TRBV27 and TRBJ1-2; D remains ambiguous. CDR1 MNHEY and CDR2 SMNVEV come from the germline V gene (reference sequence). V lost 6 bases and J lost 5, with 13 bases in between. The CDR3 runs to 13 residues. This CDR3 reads CASSRPAGYGYTF. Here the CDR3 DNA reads TGTGCCAGCAGCCGACCCGCCGGGTATGGCTACACCTTC.

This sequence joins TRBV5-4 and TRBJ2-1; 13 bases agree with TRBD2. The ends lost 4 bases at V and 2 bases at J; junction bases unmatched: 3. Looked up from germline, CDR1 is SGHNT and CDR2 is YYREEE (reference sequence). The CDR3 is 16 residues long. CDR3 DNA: TGTGCCAGCAGCCCAACTAGCGGGGGGGCCTACAATGAGCAGTTCTTC. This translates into CASSPTSGGAYNEQFF.

The CDR3 bases are TGTGCCAGCAGCTTAGGTTTTGGGGAAAGTACTGAAGCTTTCTTT. It encodes CASSLGFGESTEAFF. The V and J genes are TRBV7-9 and TRBJ1-1; unclear D gene. In germline, CDR1 is SEHNR, CDR2 FQNEAQ (reference sequence). CDR3 length: 15 amino acids. The V end lost 1 base, the J end lost 5 bases, and 14 bases lay between the germline ends.

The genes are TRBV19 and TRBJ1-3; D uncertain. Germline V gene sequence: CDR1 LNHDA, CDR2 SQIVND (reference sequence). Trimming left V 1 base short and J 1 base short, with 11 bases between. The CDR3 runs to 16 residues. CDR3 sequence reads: CASSIVDAESGNTIYF. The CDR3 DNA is TGTGCCAGTAGTATAGTAGACGCGGAATCTGGAAACACCATATATTTT.

The CDR3 loop is CASSRGQGAIGYTF. The CDR3 DNA sequence: TGTGCCAGCAGTAGGGGACAGGGGGCTATTGGCTACACCTTC. V usage is TRBV6-5 and J usage is TRBJ1-2; 12 bases agree with TRBD1. Germline V gene data show CDR1 as MNHEY and CDR2 as SVGAGI. V trimming: 5 bases; J trimming: 7 bases; junction bases outside the gene matches: 5. The CDR3 sequence is 14 residues long.

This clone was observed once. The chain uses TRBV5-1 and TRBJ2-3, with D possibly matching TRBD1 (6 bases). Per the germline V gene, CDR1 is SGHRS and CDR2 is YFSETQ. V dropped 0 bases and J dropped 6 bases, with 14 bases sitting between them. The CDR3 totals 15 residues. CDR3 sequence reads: CASSLGTGSGDTQYF. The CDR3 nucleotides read TGCGCCAGCAGCTTGGGAACAGGGTCCGGGGATACGCAGTATTTT.

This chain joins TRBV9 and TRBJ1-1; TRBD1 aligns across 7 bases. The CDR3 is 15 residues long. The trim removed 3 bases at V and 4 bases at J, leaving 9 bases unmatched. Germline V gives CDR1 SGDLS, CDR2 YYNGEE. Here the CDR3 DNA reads TGTGCCAGCAGCGGCACAGGGGAGGTGGGCACTGAAGCTTTCTTT. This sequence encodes CASSGTGEVGTEAFF.

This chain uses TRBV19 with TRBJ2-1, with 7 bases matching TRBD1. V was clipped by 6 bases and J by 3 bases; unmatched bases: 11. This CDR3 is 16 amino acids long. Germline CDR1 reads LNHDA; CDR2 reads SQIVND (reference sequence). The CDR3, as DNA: TGTGCCAGTAGAGAACGGGGACAGTTGGGCTACAATGAGCAGTTCTTC. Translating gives CASRERGQLGYNEQFF.

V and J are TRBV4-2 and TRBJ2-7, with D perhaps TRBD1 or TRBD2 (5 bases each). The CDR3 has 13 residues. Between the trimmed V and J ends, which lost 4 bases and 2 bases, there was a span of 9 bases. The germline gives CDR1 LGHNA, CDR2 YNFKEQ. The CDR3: CASSRDLTYEQYF. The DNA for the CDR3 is TGTGCCAGCAGCCGGGACCTAACCTACGAGCAGTACTTC.

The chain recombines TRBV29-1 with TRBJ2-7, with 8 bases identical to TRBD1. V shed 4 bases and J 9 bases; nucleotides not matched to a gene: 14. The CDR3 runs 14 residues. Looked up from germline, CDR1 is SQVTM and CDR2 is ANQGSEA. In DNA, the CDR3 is TGCAGCGTTGGAAGGGGCAGGGGGCGAATAGGGCAGTACTTC. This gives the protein CSVGRGRGRIGQYF.

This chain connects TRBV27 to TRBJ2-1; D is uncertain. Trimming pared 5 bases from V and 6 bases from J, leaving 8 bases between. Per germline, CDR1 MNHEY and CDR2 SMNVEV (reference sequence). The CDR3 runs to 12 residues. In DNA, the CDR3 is TGTGCCAGCAGTAGTGTTCTCAATGAGCAGTTCTTC. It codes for CASSSVLNEQFF.